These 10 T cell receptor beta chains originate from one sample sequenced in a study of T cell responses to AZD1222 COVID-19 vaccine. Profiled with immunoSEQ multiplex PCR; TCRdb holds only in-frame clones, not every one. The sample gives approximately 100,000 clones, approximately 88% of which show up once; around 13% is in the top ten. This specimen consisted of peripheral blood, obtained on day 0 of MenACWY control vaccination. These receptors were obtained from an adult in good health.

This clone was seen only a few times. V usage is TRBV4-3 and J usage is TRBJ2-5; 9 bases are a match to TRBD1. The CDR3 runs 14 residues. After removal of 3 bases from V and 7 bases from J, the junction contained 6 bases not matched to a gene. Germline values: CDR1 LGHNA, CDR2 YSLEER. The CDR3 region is CASSQRDREGTQYF. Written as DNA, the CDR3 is TGCGCCAGCAGCCAGCGGGACAGGGAGGGGACCCAGTACTTC.

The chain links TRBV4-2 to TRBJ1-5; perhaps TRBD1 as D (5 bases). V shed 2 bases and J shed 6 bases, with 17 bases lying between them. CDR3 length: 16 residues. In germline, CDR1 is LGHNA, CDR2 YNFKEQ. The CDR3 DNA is TGTGCCAGCAGCCAAAGAGCAGGGCGCGAATTTCAGCCCCAGCATTTT. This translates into CASSQRAGREFQPQHF.

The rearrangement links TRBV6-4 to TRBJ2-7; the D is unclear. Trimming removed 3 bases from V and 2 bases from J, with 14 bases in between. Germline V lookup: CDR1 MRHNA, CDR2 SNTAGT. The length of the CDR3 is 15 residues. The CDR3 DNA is TGTGCCAGCAGTGAAGGGCCCTCTCCCCCCTACGAGCAGTACTTC. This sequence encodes CASSEGPSPPYEQYF.

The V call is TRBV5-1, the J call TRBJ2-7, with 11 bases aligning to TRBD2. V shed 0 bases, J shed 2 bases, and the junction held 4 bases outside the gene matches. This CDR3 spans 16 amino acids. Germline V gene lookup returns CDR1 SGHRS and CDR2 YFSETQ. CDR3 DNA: TGCGCCAGCAGCTTGGGAACTAGCGGGGGACCCTACGAGCAGTACTTC. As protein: CASSLGTSGGPYEQYF.

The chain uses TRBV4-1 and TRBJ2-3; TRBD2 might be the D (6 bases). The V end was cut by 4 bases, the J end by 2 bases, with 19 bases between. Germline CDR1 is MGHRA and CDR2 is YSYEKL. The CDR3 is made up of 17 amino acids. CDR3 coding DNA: TGCGCCAGCAGCCCCACCGGGACTTACCTTCCCACAGATACGCAGTATTTT. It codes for CASSPTGTYLPTDTQYF.

This CDR3 reads CASSQNSGSSTGELFF. The CDR3 bases are TGCGCCAGCAGCCAGAATAGCGGGAGCTCCACCGGGGAGCTGTTTTTT. This chain connects TRBV4-1 to TRBJ2-2, with 9 nucleotides matching TRBD2. In germline, CDR1 is MGHRA, CDR2 YSYEKL. V was pared by 3 bases and J by 4 bases, with 6 bases of the junction left unmatched. This CDR3 region has 16 residues.

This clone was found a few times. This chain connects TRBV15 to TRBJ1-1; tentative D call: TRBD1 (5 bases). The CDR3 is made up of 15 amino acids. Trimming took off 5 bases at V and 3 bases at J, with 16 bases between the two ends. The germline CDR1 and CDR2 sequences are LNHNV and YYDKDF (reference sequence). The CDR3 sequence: CATSAGATDYTEAFF. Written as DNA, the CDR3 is TGTGCCACCAGCGCTGGGGCGACCGATTACACTGAAGCTTTCTTT. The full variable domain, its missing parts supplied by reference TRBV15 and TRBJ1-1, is DAMVIQNPRYQVTQFGKPVTLSCSQTLNHNVMYWYQQKSSQAPKLLFHYYDKDFNNEADTPDNFQSRRPNTSFCFLDIRSPGLGDTAMYLCATSAGATDYTEAFFGQGTRLTVV.

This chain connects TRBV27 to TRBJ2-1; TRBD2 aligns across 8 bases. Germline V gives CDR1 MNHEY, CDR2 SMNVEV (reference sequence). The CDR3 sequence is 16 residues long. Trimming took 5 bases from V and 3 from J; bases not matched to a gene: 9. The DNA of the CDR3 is TGTGCCAGCAGTCCCCGGTCGACTAGCGTCTACAATGAGCAGTTCTTC. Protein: CASSPRSTSVYNEQFF.

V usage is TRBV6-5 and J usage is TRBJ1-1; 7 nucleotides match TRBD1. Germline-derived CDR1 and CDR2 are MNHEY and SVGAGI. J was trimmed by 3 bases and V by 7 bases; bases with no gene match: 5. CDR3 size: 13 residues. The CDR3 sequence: CASISTGYTEAFF. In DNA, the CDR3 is TGTGCCAGCATTTCGACAGGGTACACTGAAGCTTTCTTT.

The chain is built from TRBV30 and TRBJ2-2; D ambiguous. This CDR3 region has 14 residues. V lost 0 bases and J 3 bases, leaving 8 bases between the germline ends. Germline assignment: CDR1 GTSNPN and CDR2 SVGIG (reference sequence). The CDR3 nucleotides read TGTGCCTGGAGTGTAAGTTCCGACACCGGGGAGCTGTTTTTT. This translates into CAWSVSSDTGELFF. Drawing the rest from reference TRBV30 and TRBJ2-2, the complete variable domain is SQTIHQWPATLVQPVGSPLSLECTVEGTSNPNLYWYRQAAGRGLQLLFYSVGIGQISSEVPQNLSASRPQDRQFILSSKKLLLSDSGFYLCAWSVSSDTGELFFGEGSRLTVL.